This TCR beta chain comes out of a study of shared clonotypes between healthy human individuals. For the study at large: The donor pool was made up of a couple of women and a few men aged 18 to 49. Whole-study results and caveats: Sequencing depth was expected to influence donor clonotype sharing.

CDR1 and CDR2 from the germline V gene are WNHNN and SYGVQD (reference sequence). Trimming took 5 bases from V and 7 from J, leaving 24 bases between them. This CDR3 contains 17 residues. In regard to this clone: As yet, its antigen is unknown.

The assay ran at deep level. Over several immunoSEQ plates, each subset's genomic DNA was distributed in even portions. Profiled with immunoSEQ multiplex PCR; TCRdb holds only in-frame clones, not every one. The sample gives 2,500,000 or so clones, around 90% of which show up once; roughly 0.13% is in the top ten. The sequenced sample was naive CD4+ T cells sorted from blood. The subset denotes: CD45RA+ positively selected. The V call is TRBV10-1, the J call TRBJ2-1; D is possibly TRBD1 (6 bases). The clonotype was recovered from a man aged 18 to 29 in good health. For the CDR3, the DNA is TGCGCCAGCAGTCCAGGGTTCCCCAGGGGTTTTAGGAATGAGCAGTTCTTC. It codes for CASSPGFPRGFRNEQFF.